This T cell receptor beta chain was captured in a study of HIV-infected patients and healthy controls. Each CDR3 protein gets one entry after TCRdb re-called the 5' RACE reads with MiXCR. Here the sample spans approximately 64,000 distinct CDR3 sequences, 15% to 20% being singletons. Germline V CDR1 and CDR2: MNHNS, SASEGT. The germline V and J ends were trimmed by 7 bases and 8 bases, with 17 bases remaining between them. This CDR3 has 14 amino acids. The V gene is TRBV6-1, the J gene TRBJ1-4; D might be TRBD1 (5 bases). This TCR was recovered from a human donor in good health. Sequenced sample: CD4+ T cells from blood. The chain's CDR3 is CASTLRGGDEKLFF. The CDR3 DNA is TGTGCCAGCACTCTCCGGGGGGGGGACGAAAAACTGTTTTTT.